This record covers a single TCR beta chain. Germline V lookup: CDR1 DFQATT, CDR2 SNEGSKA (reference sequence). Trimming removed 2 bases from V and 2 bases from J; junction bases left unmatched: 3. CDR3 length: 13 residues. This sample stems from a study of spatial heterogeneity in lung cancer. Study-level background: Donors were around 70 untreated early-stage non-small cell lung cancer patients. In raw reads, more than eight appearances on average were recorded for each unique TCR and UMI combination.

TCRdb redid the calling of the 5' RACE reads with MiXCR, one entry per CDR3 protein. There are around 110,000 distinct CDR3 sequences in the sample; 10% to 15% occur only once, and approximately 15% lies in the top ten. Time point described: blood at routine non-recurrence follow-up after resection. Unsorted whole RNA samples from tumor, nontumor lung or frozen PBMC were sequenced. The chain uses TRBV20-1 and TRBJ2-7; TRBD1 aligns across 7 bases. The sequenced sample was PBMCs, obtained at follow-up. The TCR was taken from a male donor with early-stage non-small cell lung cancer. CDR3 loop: CSARRQGAYEQYF. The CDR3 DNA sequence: TGCAGTGCTAGAAGACAGGGAGCCTACGAGCAGTACTTC.